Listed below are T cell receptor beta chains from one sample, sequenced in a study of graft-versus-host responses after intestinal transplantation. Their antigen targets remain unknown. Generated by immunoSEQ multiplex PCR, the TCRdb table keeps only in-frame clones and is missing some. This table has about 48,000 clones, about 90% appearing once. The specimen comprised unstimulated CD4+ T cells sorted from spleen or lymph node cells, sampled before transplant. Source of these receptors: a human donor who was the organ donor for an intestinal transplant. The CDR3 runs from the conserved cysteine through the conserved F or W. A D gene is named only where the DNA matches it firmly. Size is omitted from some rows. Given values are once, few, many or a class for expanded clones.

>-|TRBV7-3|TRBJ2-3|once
CASSLTGPLYTDTQYF
TGTGCCAGCAGCTTAACGGGACCATTGTATACAGATACGCAGTATTTT
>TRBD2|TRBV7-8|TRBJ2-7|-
CASSLAGEGEQYF
TGTGCCAGCAGTTTAGCGGGAGAGGGTGAGCAGTACTTC
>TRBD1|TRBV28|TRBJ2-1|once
CASSFWTGGNEQFF
TGTGCCAGCAGTTTTTGGACAGGGGGCAATGAGCAGTTCTTC
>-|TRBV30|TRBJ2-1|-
CAWSVWRTHNEQFF
TGTGCCTGGAGTGTCTGGAGAACCCACAATGAGCAGTTCTTC
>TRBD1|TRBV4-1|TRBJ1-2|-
CASSRTGTNYGYTF
TGCGCCAGCAGCCGGACAGGAACTAACTATGGCTACACCTTC
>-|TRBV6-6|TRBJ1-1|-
CASSYGRLNTEAFF
TGTGCCAGCAGTTACGGGCGGCTGAACACTGAAGCTTTCTTT
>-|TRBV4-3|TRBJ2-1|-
CASSQESGVGWGSYNEQFF
TGCGCCAGCAGCCAAGAATCGGGGGTCGGGTGGGGCTCCTACAATGAGCAGTTCTTC
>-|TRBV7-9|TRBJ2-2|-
CASSLQAGGSTGELFF
TGTGCCAGCAGCTTACAGGCAGGGGGGAGCACCGGGGAGCTGTTTTTT
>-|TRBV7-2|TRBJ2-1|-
CASSSTGSRGYNEQFF
TGTGCCAGCAGCTCCACGGGGAGTCGAGGATACAATGAGCAGTTCTTC
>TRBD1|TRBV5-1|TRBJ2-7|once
CASSDRVEQYF
TGCGCCAGCAGCGACAGGGTCGAGCAGTACTTC
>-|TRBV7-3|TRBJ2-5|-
CASSSWDYQETQYF
TGTGCCAGCAGCTCCTGGGACTACCAAGAGACCCAGTACTTC
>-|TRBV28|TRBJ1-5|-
CASSASKSGTLNQPQHF
TGTGCCAGCAGTGCCTCAAAGTCCGGGACACTTAATCAGCCCCAGCATTTT
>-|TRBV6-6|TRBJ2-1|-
CASSSGGQFF
TGTGCCAGCAGTTCCGGGGGGCAGTTCTTC
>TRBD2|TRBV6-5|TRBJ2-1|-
CASSQTSGKQFF
TGTGCCAGCAGTCAGACTAGCGGCAAGCAGTTCTTC
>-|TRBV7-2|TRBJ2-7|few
CASSLPLTRSSYEQYF
TGTGCCAGCAGCTTACCCTTGACTAGGAGCTCCTACGAGCAGTACTTC
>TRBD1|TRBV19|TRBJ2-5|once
CASSISLLRGRGETQYF
TGTGCCAGTAGTATCAGCCTCCTGAGGGGGCGAGGTGAGACCCAGTACTTC
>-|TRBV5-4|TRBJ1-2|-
CASSLSPTNYGYTF
TGTGCCAGCAGCTTGTCACCGACTAACTATGGCTACACCTTC
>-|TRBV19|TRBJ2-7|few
CASSPYRGTPSDEQYF
TGTGCCAGTAGTCCCTACCGCGGGACACCGTCGGACGAGCAGTACTTC
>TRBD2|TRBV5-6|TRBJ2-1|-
CASSLLAGGYGEQFF
TGTGCCAGCAGCTTGCTAGCGGGAGGGTACGGTGAGCAGTTCTTC
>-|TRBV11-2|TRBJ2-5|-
CASSLAGQRETQYF
TGTGCCAGCAGCTTAGCCGGACAGCGAGAGACCCAGTACTTC
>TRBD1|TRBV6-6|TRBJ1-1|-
CASSNRQGLNTEAFF
TGTGCCAGCAGTAACCGACAGGGGTTGAACACTGAAGCTTTCTTT
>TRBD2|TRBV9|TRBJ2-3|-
CASSVTSGRTDTQYF
TGTGCCAGCAGCGTTACTAGCGGGAGGACAGATACGCAGTATTTT
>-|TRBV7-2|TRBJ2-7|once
CASSLVSGSYEQYF
TGTGCCAGCAGCTTAGTTAGCGGCTCCTACGAGCAGTACTTC
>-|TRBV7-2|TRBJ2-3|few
CASSLERTDTQYF
TGTGCCAGCAGCTTAGAAAGAACAGATACGCAGTATTTT
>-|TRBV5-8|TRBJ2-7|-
CASSSYEQYF
TGTGCCAGCAGCTCGTACGAGCAGTACTTC
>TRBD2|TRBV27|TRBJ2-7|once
CASSLYSAGGRQYF
TGTGCCAGCAGTTTATATTCCGCGGGAGGCCGGCAGTACTTC
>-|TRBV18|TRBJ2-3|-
CASSPQGTDTQYF
TGTGCCAGCTCACCACAGGGCACAGATACGCAGTATTTT
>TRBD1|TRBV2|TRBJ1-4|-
CASRAKGASNEKLFF
TGTGCCAGCAGGGCGAAGGGGGCCTCTAATGAAAAACTGTTTTTT
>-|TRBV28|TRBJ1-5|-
CASSGGAGGNQPQHF
TGTGCCAGCAGTGGTGGCGCGGGGGGAAATCAGCCCCAGCATTTT
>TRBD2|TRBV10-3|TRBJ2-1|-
CAISAQREGLSNEQFF
TGTGCCATCAGCGCCCAGCGGGAGGGCCTTTCGAATGAGCAGTTCTTC
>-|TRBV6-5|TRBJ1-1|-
CASSYRQITEAFF
TGTGCCAGCAGTTACAGACAGATCACTGAAGCTTTCTTT
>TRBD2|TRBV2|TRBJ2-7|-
CASSEIRWVRGSSYEQYF
TGTGCCAGCAGTGAAATCCGGTGGGTGCGGGGGTCCTCCTACGAGCAGTACTTC
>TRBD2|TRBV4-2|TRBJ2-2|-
CASSQLPTSGRRGTGELFF
TGTGCCAGCAGCCAACTTCCGACTAGCGGGAGAAGAGGGACCGGGGAGCTGTTTTTT
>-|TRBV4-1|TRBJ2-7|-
CASSQAGSYEQYF
TGCGCCAGCAGCCAAGCGGGCTCCTACGAGCAGTACTTC
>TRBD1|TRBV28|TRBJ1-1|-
CASSFPGTGRVNTEAFF
TGTGCCAGCAGTTTCCCCGGGACAGGGAGGGTCAACACTGAAGCTTTCTTT
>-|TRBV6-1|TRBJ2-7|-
CASGAGYEQYF
TGTGCCAGCGGGGCAGGTTACGAGCAGTACTTC
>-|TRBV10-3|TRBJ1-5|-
CAISEGQNQPQHF
TGTGCCATCAGTGAAGGACAGAATCAGCCCCAGCATTTT
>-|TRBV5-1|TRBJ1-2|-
CASSLALGDASNYGYTF
TGCGCCAGCAGCTTGGCCCTGGGGGACGCTTCTAACTATGGCTACACCTTC
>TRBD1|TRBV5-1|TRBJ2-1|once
CASSSPTGGSYNEQFF
TGCGCCAGCAGCTCACCTACAGGGGGCTCCTACAATGAGCAGTTCTTC
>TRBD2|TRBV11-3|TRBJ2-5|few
CASSLGGLAVETQYF
TGTGCCAGCAGCTTAGGCGGACTAGCGGTAGAGACCCAGTACTTC
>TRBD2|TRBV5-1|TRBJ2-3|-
CASSFGRLAASTDTQYF
TGCGCCAGCAGCTTTGGCCGACTAGCGGCTAGCACAGATACGCAGTATTTT
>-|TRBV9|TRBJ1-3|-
CASTSDRNTIYF
TGTGCCAGCACCTCTGACAGAAACACCATATATTTT
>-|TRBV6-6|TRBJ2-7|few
CASSYSNSAYEQYF
TGTGCCAGCAGTTACTCAAACAGTGCCTACGAGCAGTACTTC
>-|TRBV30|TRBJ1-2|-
CAWSRQANYGYTF
TGTGCCTGGAGTAGGCAGGCGAACTATGGCTACACCTTC
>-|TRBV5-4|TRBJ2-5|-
CASSLYQETQYF
TGTGCCAGCAGCTTGTACCAAGAGACCCAGTACTTC